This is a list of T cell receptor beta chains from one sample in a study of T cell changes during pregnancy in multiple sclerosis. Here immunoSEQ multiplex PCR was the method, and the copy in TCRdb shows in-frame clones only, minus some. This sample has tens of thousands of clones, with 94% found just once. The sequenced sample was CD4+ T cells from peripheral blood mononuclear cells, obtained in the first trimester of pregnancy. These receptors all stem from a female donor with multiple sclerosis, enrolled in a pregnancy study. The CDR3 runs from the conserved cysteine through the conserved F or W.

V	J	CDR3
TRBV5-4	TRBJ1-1	CASSSGTGVNVAEAFF
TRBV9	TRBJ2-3	CASSVVAGGVPDTQYF
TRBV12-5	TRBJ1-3	CASGLDKHSGNTIYF
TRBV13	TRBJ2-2	CASSLAGRGTGELFF
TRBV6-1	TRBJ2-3	CASSAGLLAPGGADTQYF
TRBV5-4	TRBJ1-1	CASSLARGDTEAFF
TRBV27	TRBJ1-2	CASSFDRGGGYTF
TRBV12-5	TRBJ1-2	CASGLVLSGGADYGYTF
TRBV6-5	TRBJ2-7	CASSYSMAWAYEQYF
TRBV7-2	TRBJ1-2	CASSPWEGYGYTF
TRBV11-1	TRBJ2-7	CASSLAGGGDPYEQYF
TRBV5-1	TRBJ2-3	CASSFNIFTDTQYF
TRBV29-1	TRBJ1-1	CSGTWDTPMNTEAFF
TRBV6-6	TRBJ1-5	CASRGSSQGVVEPQHF
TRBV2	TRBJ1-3	CASSAGGGWGNTIYF
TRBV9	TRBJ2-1	CASSVDRWSNNEQFF
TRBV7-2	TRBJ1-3	CASIKQGANSGNTIYF
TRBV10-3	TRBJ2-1	CAIRPDRGTNEQFF
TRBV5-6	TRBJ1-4	CASSLAGGGEEKLFF
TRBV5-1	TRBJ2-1	CASSTGGGGPSYNEQFF
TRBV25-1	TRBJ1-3	CASSLWSGNTIYF
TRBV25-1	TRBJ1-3	CASSANPEGGNTIYF
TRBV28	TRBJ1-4	CASSLWGGTGVEKLFF
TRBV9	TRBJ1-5	CASSVGPGMYQPQHF
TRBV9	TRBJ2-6	CASSVAGSGANVLTF
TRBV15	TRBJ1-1	CATSRTEMNTEAFF
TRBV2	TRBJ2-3	CASMPHGDTQYF
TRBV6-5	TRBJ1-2	CASTLTGQWNYGYTF
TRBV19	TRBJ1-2	CASSHTGEANYGYTF
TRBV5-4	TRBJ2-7	CASSPGLAGGFSYEQYF
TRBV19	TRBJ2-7	CASSIVSGSIYEQYF
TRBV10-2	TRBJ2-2	CASSPANTGELFF
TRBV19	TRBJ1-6	CASRRDSYNSPLHF
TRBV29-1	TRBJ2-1	CSVDPAVVGNEQFF
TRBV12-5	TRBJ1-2	CAIGRGINYGYTF
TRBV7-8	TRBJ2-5	CASSSRRLTDSETQYF
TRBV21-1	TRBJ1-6	CASSMPGQKNSPLHF
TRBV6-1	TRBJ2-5	CASSDEHGQGTEETQYF
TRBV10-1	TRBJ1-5	CASSAGGGNQPQHF
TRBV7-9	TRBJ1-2	CASSSRRRGQDQNYGYTF
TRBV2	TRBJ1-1	CASSESGTGEAFF